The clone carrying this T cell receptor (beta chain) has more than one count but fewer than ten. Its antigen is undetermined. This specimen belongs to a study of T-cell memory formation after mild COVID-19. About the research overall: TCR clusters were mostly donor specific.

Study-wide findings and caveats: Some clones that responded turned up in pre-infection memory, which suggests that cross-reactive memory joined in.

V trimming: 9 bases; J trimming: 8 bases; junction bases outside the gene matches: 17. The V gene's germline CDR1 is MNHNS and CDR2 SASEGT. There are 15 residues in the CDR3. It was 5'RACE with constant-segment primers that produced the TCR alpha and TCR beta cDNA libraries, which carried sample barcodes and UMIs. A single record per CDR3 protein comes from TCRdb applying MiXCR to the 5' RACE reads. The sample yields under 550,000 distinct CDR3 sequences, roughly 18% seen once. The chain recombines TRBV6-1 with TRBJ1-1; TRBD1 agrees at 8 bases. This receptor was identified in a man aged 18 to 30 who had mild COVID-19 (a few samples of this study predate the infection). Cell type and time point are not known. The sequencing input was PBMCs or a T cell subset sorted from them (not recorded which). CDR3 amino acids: CASTDRGGSLSEAFF. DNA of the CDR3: TGTGCCAGTACTGACAGGGGTGGAAGTCTGTCCGAAGCTTTCTTT.